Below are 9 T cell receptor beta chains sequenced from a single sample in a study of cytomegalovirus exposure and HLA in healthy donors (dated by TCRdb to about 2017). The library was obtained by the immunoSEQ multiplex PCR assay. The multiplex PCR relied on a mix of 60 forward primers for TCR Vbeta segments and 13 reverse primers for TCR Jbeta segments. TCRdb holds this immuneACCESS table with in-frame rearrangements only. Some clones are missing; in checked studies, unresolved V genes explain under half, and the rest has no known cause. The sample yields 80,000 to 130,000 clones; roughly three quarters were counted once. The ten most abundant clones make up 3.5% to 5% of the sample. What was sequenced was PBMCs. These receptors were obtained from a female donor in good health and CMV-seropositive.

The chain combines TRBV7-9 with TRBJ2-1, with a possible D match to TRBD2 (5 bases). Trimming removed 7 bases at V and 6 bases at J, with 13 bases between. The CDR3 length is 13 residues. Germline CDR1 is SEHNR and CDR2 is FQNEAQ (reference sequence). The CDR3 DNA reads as TGTGCCAGCACCCCCGGACTTTCCAATGAGCAGTTCTTC. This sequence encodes CASTPGLSNEQFF. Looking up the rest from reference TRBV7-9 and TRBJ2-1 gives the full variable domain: DTGVSQNPRHKITKRGQNVTFRCDPISEHNRLYWYRQTLGQGPEFLTYFQNEAQLEKSRLLSDRFSAERPKGSFSTLEIQRTEQGDSAMYLCASTPGLSNEQFFGPGTRLTVL.

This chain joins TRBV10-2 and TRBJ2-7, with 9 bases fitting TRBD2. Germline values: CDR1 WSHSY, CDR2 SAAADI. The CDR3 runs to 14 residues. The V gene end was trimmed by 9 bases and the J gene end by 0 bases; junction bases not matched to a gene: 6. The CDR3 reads CASRLAVLSYEQYF. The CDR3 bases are TGCGCCAGTAGACTAGCGGTCCTCTCCTACGAGCAGTACTTC.

The CDR3 bases are TGTGCCAGCAGTTATTACGGGACTACTTATGAGCAGTACTTC. Protein sequence: CASSYYGTTYEQYF. The chain employs TRBV6-6 and TRBJ2-7; TRBD2 matches 7 bases. The CDR3 loop spans 14 amino acids. Germline CDR1 and CDR2: MNHNY and SVGAGI (reference sequence). The trim removed 3 bases at V and 7 bases at J, leaving 9 bases unmatched.

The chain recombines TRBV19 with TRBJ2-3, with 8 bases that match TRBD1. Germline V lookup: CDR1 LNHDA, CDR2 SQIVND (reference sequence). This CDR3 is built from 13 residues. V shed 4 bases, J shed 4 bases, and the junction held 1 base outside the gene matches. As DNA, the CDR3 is TGTGCCAGTAGTAGACAGGGGTCAGATACGCAGTATTTT. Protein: CASSRQGSDTQYF.

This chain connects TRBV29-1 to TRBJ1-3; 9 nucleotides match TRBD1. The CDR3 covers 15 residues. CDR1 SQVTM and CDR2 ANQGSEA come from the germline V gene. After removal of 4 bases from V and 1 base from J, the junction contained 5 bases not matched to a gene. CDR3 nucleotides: TGCAGCGTTGTAGGGACAGGGCCGTCTGGAAACACCATATATTTT. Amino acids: CSVVGTGPSGNTIYF.

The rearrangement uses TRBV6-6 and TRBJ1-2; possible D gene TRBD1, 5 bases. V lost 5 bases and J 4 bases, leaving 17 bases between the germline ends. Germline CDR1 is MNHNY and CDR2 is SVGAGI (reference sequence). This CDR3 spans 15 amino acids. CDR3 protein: CASSAPEQGIYGYTF. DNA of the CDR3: TGTGCCAGCAGTGCCCCAGAGCAGGGCATCTATGGCTACACCTTC.

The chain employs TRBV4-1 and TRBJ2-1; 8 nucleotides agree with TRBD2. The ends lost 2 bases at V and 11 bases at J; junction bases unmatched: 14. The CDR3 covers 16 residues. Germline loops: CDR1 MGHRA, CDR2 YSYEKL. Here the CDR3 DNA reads TGCGCCAGCAGCCAAACTGGATCTGGGGGACTAGGGCAGCAGTTCTTC. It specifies CASSQTGSGGLGQQFF.

CDR3 residues: CASSPLTSGGAVNEQFF. The CDR3 nucleotides are TGTGCCAGCTCACCCCTGACTAGCGGGGGGGCAGTGAATGAGCAGTTCTTC. This chain joins TRBV18 and TRBJ2-1; 14 nucleotides align to TRBD2. V gave up 3 bases and J gave up 7 bases; unmatched junction bases: 8. The length of the CDR3 is 17 residues. Germline CDR1 and CDR2: KGHSH and LQKENI.

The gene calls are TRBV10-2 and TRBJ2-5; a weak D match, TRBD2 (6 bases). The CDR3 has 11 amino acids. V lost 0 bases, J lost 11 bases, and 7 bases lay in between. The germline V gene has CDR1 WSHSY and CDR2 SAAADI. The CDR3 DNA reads TGCGCCAGCAGTGAGTCACGGGAGCAGTACTTC. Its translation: CASSESREQYF.